The 20 T cell receptor beta chains listed next were all sequenced from one sample in a study of cytomegalovirus exposure and HLA in healthy donors. PCR was performed using 60 Vbeta and 13 Jbeta primers. Here immunoSEQ multiplex PCR was the method, and the copy in TCRdb shows in-frame clones only, minus some. The sample lists 100,000 to 150,000 clones, roughly a tenth occurring once. The sequenced sample consisted of PBMCs. These receptor sequences come from a woman between 18 and 29 years old in good health and CMV-seropositive.

The CDR3 DNA is TGTGCCACCAGCCGCCGACAGGGCACAAACACTGAAGCTTTCTTT. It is translated as CATSRRQGTNTEAFF. The chain carries TRBV15 and TRBJ1-1, with 7 bases aligning to TRBD1. This CDR3 contains 15 residues. The germline V gene has CDR1 LNHNV and CDR2 YYDKDF (reference sequence). V was clipped by 5 bases and J by 2 bases; unmatched bases: 8.

V is TRBV4-2 and J is TRBJ2-5, with TRBD1 matching over 8 bases. J gave up 7 bases and V 1 base, and 14 bases lay outside the gene matches. This CDR3 region has 17 residues. The V gene's germline CDR1 is LGHNA and CDR2 YNFKEQ. The CDR3 DNA follows: TGTGCCAGCAGCCAAGGCCAGCAAATTGACAGGGGAGGGACCCAGTACTTC. This encodes CASSQGQQIDRGGTQYF.

In this sample, this clone turned up a few times. V and J are TRBV19 and TRBJ2-4; D is perhaps TRBD2 (6 bases). Germline lookup yields CDR1 LNHDA and CDR2 SQIVND (reference sequence). Trimming left V 7 bases short and J 7 bases short, with 23 bases between. This CDR3 is 16 amino acids long. CDR3: CASIDGGGEAGNIQYF. Here the CDR3 DNA reads TGTGCCAGTATTGACGGGGGAGGCGAGGCGGGGAACATTCAGTACTTC.

The chain is built from TRBV7-3 and TRBJ2-6; no definite D call. In germline, CDR1 is SGHTA, CDR2 FQGTGA. The CDR3 has 13 amino acids. V was shortened by 4 bases and J by 3 bases, with 4 bases between the two germline ends. The CDR3 sequence is CASSSGGANVLTF. For the CDR3, the DNA is TGTGCCAGCAGCTCCGGTGGGGCCAACGTCCTGACTTTC. The entire variable domain, with the rest obtained from reference TRBV7-3 and TRBJ2-6, is as follows: GAGVSQTPSNKVTEKGKYVELRCDPISGHTALYWYRQSLGQGPEFLIYFQGTGAADDSGLPNDRFFAVRPEGSVSTLKIQRTERGDSAVYLCASSSGGANVLTFGAGSRLTVL.

The sample holds a few counts of this clone. J is TRBJ1-2 and V is TRBV6-1; unclear D gene. The ends were cut back, 4 bases at V and 8 bases at J, with 17 bases in the middle. This CDR3 contains 14 residues. Per the germline V gene, CDR1 is MNHNS and CDR2 is SASEGT. The CDR3 region is CASSVERSIPGYTF. The CDR3, as DNA: TGTGCCAGCAGTGTTGAGAGATCCATTCCCGGCTACACCTTC.

This clone was observed a handful of times. The DNA of the CDR3 is TGTGCCAGCAGCCCATGGGCGGGAGTAATCAATGAGCAGTTCTTC. Translation: CASSPWAGVINEQFF. The chain links TRBV7-9 to TRBJ2-1, with 7 nucleotides matching TRBD2. V shed 5 bases, J shed 6 bases, and the junction held 10 bases outside the gene matches. CDR1 SEHNR and CDR2 FQNEAQ come from the germline V gene (reference sequence). The CDR3 spans 15 residues.

This clone was observed a few times. The rearrangement joins TRBV5-4 to TRBJ2-6; 11 bases map to TRBD1. Looked up from germline, CDR1 is SGHNT and CDR2 is YYREEE (reference sequence). The CDR3 is made up of 17 amino acids. Unmatched junction bases numbered 4, after V lost 2 bases and J lost 3 bases. CDR3 in DNA: TGTGCCAGCAGCTTACGGACAGGGGGCAATGGGGCCAACGTCCTGACTTTC. Residues: CASSLRTGGNGANVLTF.

This clone showed up just a few times. The chain uses TRBV29-1 and TRBJ2-1, with D possibly matching TRBD2 (5 bases). The CDR3 is 12 amino acids. Germline-derived CDR1 and CDR2 are SQVTM and ANQGSEA. The V end lost 2 bases, the J end lost 6 bases, and 8 bases lay between the germline ends. CDR3 DNA: TGCAGCGTTGAATTTGCGGGCAATGAGCAGTTCTTC. The encoded protein is CSVEFAGNEQFF.

This chain connects TRBV2 to TRBJ1-2, with D possibly being TRBD1 (5 bases). The CDR3 contains 14 residues. V lost 6 bases and J lost 8, with 19 bases in between. CDR1 and CDR2 from the germline V gene are SNHLY and FYNNEI. The CDR3 bases are TGTGCCAGCAGCGCGTTTTCTCCGGGGGAAGGCTACACCTTC. Its translation is CASSAFSPGEGYTF. Combining the CDR3 with reference TRBV2 and TRBJ1-2 gives the whole variable domain EPEVTQTPSHQVTQMGQEVILRCVPISNHLYFYWYRQILGQKVEFLVSFYNNEISEKSEIFDDQFSVERPDGSNFTLKIRSTKLEDSAMYFCASSAFSPGEGYTFGSGTRLTVV.

This clone was seen a few times. The chain uses TRBV30 and TRBJ1-5; D remains ambiguous. Looked up from germline, CDR1 is GTSNPN and CDR2 is SVGIG (reference sequence). The CDR3 contains 13 residues. With 5 bases removed from V and 7 bases from J, the gap between germline ends came to 15 bases. For the CDR3, the DNA is TGTGCCTGGTCGAGGGAGGTGGGACAGCCCCAGCATTTT. This encodes CAWSREVGQPQHF.

CDR3 region: CASSPLGRADTGELFF. Here the CDR3 DNA reads TGTGCCAGCAGCCCCCTCGGGAGGGCCGACACCGGGGAGCTGTTTTTT. The J gene is TRBJ2-2, the V gene TRBV7-6; 8 nucleotides line up with TRBD2. The CDR3 extends over 16 amino acids. Germline V CDR1 and CDR2: SGHVS, FNYEAQ. Trimming took 5 bases from V and 3 from J; bases not matched to a gene: 8.

The CDR3, as DNA: TGCGCCAGCAGCTTGGGGGGGGGCAATGGTCTTAACACTGAAGCTTTCTTT. This translates into CASSLGGGNGLNTEAFF. The chain couples TRBV5-1 to TRBJ1-1, with D perhaps matching TRBD1 (6 bases). CDR3 size: 17 residues. V lost 0 bases to trimming and J lost 2 bases, with 17 bases between them. Germline CDR1 SGHRS, CDR2 YFSETQ.

This clone has only a few counts. The sample holds other DNA sequences that translate to the same CDR3. The J gene is TRBJ2-5, the V gene TRBV7-9, with a possible D match to TRBD2 (7 bases). CDR1 is SEHNR, CDR2 FQNEAQ, per germline (reference sequence). Trimming took 5 bases from V and 5 from J, leaving 12 bases between them. The CDR3 runs to 13 residues. The CDR3 loop reads CASSPGGQETQYF. The CDR3 DNA sequence: TGTGCCAGCAGCCCGGGGGGCCAGGAGACCCAGTACTTC.

This clone was detected only a few times. The chain combines TRBV28 with TRBJ1-5; the D gene is possibly TRBD1 (5 bases). This CDR3 is built from 14 residues. The V gene's germline CDR1 is MDHEN and CDR2 SYDVKM. Trimming removed 3 bases from V and 5 bases from J, with 11 bases in between. The CDR3 loop reads CASSFGRGDQPQHF. In DNA form, the CDR3 reads TGTGCCAGCAGTTTCGGGAGGGGCGATCAGCCCCAGCATTTT. Together with reference TRBV28 and TRBJ1-5, the CDR3 gives the full variable domain: DVKVTQSSRYLVKRTGEKVFLECVQDMDHENMFWYRQDPGLGLRLIYFSYDVKMKEKGDIPEGYSVSREKKERFSLILESASTNQTSMYLCASSFGRGDQPQHFGDGTRLSIL.

This clone was seen only a few times. This chain joins TRBV29-1 and TRBJ2-7, with a possible D match to TRBD1 (6 bases). Germline V lookup: CDR1 SQVTM, CDR2 ANQGSEA. V dropped 5 bases and J dropped 2 bases, with 10 bases sitting between them. The CDR3 extends over 12 amino acids. CDR3 nucleotide sequence: TGCAGCGTTCTGGACAGAACCTACGAGCAGTACTTC. Translation gives CSVLDRTYEQYF.

The chain joins TRBV10-3 to TRBJ2-3, with D possibly being TRBD2 (6 bases). This CDR3 spans 11 amino acids. The germline CDR1 and CDR2 sequences are ENHRY and SYGVKD. Trimming cost V 3 bases and J 12 bases, with 10 bases left between them. CDR3 loop: CAISDGDLQYF. The CDR3, as DNA: TGTGCCATCAGTGACGGGGACTTACAGTATTTT.

This chain links TRBV7-9 with TRBJ2-7; D is unresolved. The CDR3 totals 15 residues. Germline V lookup: CDR1 SEHNR, CDR2 FQNEAQ (reference sequence). Trimming left V 2 bases short and J 2 bases short, with 13 bases between. CDR3 sequence (DNA): TGTGCCAGCAGCTTATCGAGTTCTTCTGCCTACGAGCAGTACTTC. Protein: CASSLSSSSAYEQYF.

This clone turned up a few times. Written as DNA, the CDR3 is TGTGCCAGCAGACCTACAGAGAACACTGAAGCTTTCTTT. This codes for CASRPTENTEAFF. This chain links TRBV28 with TRBJ1-1; D gene uncertain. V was pared by 6 bases and J by 1 base, with 9 bases between. Germline-derived CDR1 and CDR2 are MDHEN and SYDVKM. This CDR3 has 13 amino acids.

This clone was recorded a few times. J is TRBJ2-3 and V is TRBV4-1; 7 bases are a match to TRBD1. Germline V lookup: CDR1 MGHRA, CDR2 YSYEKL. The CDR3 loop spans 15 amino acids. The J segment lost 5 bases and the V segment lost 3 bases, leaving 8 bases of the junction unmatched. The CDR3 region is CASSHRMGDRDTQYF. The CDR3 region has the DNA TGCGCCAGCAGCCATCGGATGGGGGACAGAGATACGCAGTATTTT.

This clone was counted only a few times. The rearrangement joins TRBV19 to TRBJ1-1; no firm D call. The CDR3 totals 13 residues. Per the germline V gene, CDR1 is LNHDA and CDR2 is SQIVND (reference sequence). V lost 5 bases, J lost 5 bases, and 12 bases lay in between. CDR3 DNA sequence: TGTGCCAGTAGTCCGCGGCCGGGGACTGAAGCTTTCTTT. Translating it yields CASSPRPGTEAFF.